These 29 T cell receptor beta chains were sequenced from one sample in a study of blood T cell repertoires in COVID-19 (dated by TCRdb to 2018 to 2021). Library construction relied on the immunoSEQ multiplex PCR assay. TCRdb took this table from immuneACCESS and kept in-frame rearrangements with V and J called. Such tables lack part of the clones; where checked against another copy, unresolved V genes explain under half of the gap, and the rest is unexplained. Counted in this sample were a few hundred thousand clones; around 80% of them appeared once. The ten largest clones represent roughly 4% of the sample. Sequenced material: PBMCs or T cells enriched from blood (not recorded which). The receptors stem from a man aged 25-40 years with acute COVID-19.

A few counts support this clone. The germline gene is not matched at one end of the junction; a read error may be the cause. The genes are TRBV5-1 and TRBJ2-1; TRBD1 is a possible D gene (6 bases). Germline V gene lookup returns CDR1 SGHRS and CDR2 YFSETQ. This CDR3 has 16 residues. The CDR3 is CASSLGAGTSYNEQFF. Here the CDR3 DNA reads TGTGCCAGCAGCTTGGGGGCAGGCACAAGTTACAATGAGCAGTTCTTC.

The V and J genes are TRBV5-1 and TRBJ2-7; a weak D match, TRBD1 (6 bases). CDR3 length equals 13 residues. Per the germline V gene, CDR1 is SGHRS and CDR2 is YFSETQ. V was cut by 5 bases and J by 4 bases, with 13 bases left in between. The CDR3: CASRDEGQYEQYV. Written as DNA, the CDR3 is TGCGCCAGCAGGGACGAGGGACAATACGAGCAGTACGTC.

In this sample, this clone turned up once. The chain is built from TRBV28 and TRBJ1-4, with 7 bases fitting TRBD1. The germline CDR1 and CDR2 sequences are MDHEN and SYDVKM. The CDR3 has 12 amino acids. After removal of 9 bases from V and 8 bases from J, the junction contained 6 bases not matched to a gene. This CDR3 reads CASRTGVEKLFF. The CDR3 nucleotides are TGTGCCAGTCGAACAGGGGTCGAAAAACTGTTTTTT.

V and J are TRBV19 and TRBJ1-5, with D unclear. Trimming left V 8 bases short and J 0 bases short, with 5 bases between. The V gene's germline CDR1 is LNHDA and CDR2 SQIVND (reference sequence). The CDR3 loop spans 12 amino acids. This chain's CDR3 is CASGHSNQPQHF. In DNA, the CDR3 is TGTGCCAGTGGCCATAGCAATCAGCCCCAGCATTTT.

The V gene is TRBV3-1 (or the pseudogene TRBV3-2), the J gene TRBJ2-7; TRBD1 might be the D (6 bases). The CDR3 sequence is 15 residues long. The V and J ends lost 1 base and 4 bases respectively, with 14 bases between them. Germline loops: CDR1 LGHDT, CDR2 YNNKEL (reference sequence). CDR3 sequence (DNA): TGTGCCAGCAGCCAAGGGACAGAACCCTTTTACGAGCAGTACGTC. Protein sequence: CASSQGTEPFYEQYV.

This chain connects TRBV27 to TRBJ1-1, with D tentatively TRBD1 (6 bases). The CDR3 has 14 amino acids. The ends were cut back, 6 bases at V and 3 bases at J, with 14 bases in the middle. Germline lookup yields CDR1 MNHEY and CDR2 SMNVEV (reference sequence). In nucleotides, the CDR3 is TGTGCCAGCAGCCGACAGGTGGGGGACACTGAAGCTTTCTTT. Residues: CASSRQVGDTEAFF.

The chain is built from TRBV7-3 and TRBJ1-1; a weak D match, TRBD1 (5 bases). Germline CDR1 SGHTA, CDR2 FQGTGA. V was clipped by 5 bases and J by 3 bases, with 13 bases between them. The CDR3 totals 14 residues. This CDR3 is CASSLGPTDTEAFF. As DNA, the CDR3 is TGTGCCAGCAGCCTGGGGCCCACAGACACTGAAGCTTTCTTT.

V is TRBV7-9 and J is TRBJ1-2; D unclear. Germline V gives CDR1 SEHNR, CDR2 FQNEAQ (reference sequence). The CDR3 length is 14 residues. V was shortened by 1 base and J by 6 bases, with 12 bases between the two germline ends. The CDR3 reads CASSLDGRQDGYTF. DNA of the CDR3: TGTGCCAGCAGCTTAGACGGCAGGCAAGATGGCTACACCTTC.

The J gene is TRBJ2-3, the V gene TRBV15; 10 nucleotides agree with TRBD2. The CDR3 is made up of 19 amino acids. The germline V gene has CDR1 LNHNV and CDR2 YYDKDF (reference sequence). V lost 3 bases, J lost 1 base, and 13 bases stayed unmatched. In DNA form, the CDR3 reads TGTGCCACCAGCAGGCCCTTCCAAGCGGGAGGGAAAGGCACAGATACGCAGTATTTT. This encodes CATSRPFQAGGKGTDTQYF.

V is TRBV7-9 and J is TRBJ2-2; 8 positions agree with TRBD2. CDR3 size: 17 residues. With V trimmed by 5 bases and J by 7 bases, 15 bases remained unmatched. Germline CDR1 and CDR2: SEHNR and FQNEAQ (reference sequence). CDR3 bases: TGTGCCAGCAGCCCCCCCTCCCCTAGCGGGTGGCTCGGGGAGCTGTTTTTT. Translation gives CASSPPSPSGWLGELFF. Based on the CDR3 plus reference TRBV7-9 and TRBJ2-2, the full variable domain is DTGVSQNPRHKITKRGQNVTFRCDPISEHNRLYWYRQTLGQGPEFLTYFQNEAQLEKSRLLSDRFSAERPKGSFSTLEIQRTEQGDSAMYLCASSPPSPSGWLGELFFGEGSRLTVL.

The chain couples TRBV4-3 to TRBJ1-5, with D unclear. Trimming stripped 0 bases from V and 6 bases from J, with 6 bases between. Germline values: CDR1 LGHNA, CDR2 YSLEER. The CDR3 runs to 13 residues. The CDR3 bases are TGCGCCAGCAGCCAAGATTGGGCTCAGCCCCAGCATTTT. Encoded protein: CASSQDWAQPQHF.

The V call is TRBV24-1, the J call TRBJ2-5; D may be TRBD2 (5 bases). From germline, CDR1 is KGHDR and CDR2 SFDVKD. This CDR3 is 16 amino acids long. Trimming pared 3 bases from V and 1 base from J, leaving 14 bases between. The CDR3 DNA is TGTGCCACCAGTGATCCCCGAGTGGGGAGCCAAGAGACCCAGTACTTC. This sequence encodes CATSDPRVGSQETQYF.

J is TRBJ1-1 and V is TRBV4-1; TRBD1 is a possible D gene (5 bases). CDR1 MGHRA and CDR2 YSYEKL come from the germline V gene. The CDR3 contains 16 residues. V was cut by 0 bases and J by 6 bases, with 17 bases left in between. CDR3 in DNA: TGCGCCAGCAGCCAAGATTTGGGGGGTGTTAGGCCTGAAGCTTTCTTT. Protein: CASSQDLGGVRPEAFF.

The J gene is TRBJ2-7, the V gene TRBV10-2; D ambiguous. CDR3 length: 12 residues. With 4 bases removed from V and 4 bases from J, the gap between germline ends came to 8 bases. The V gene's germline CDR1 is WSHSY and CDR2 SAAADI. CDR3 coding DNA: TGCGCCAGCAGTGCGTCCGGGTACGAGCAGTACGTC. This codes for CASSASGYEQYV.

The rearrangement links TRBV5-5 to TRBJ1-2, with D possibly matching TRBD1 (6 bases). The CDR3 is made up of 17 amino acids. CDR1 is SGHKS and CDR2 is YYEKEE in the germline V gene (reference sequence). Trimming left V 5 bases short and J 4 bases short, with 24 bases between. CDR3 residues: CASRTLTGTTRPYGYTF. CDR3 DNA sequence: TGTGCCAGCAGAACGCTAACCGGGACAACGAGGCCCTATGGCTACACCTTC.

This chain links TRBV12-3 or TRBV12-4 with TRBJ2-1; 7 positions agree with TRBD2. V lost 10 bases, J lost 2 bases, and 5 bases stayed unmatched. There are 13 residues in the CDR3. CDR3 sequence: CATAGLAYNEQFF. CDR3 in DNA: TGTGCCACGGCTGGACTAGCCTACAATGAGCAGTTCTTC.

The chain uses TRBV2 and TRBJ1-1; no clear D gene. This CDR3 contains 13 residues. The V end lost 6 bases, the J end lost 4 bases, and 12 bases lay between the germline ends. Germline CDR1 is SNHLY and CDR2 is FYNNEI. DNA for the CDR3: TGTGCCAGCAGGTTTATGGCGGTCACTGAAGCTTTCTTT. Its translation: CASRFMAVTEAFF.

The chain has TRBV6-6 and TRBJ2-1, with D unclear. This CDR3 region has 13 residues. The V gene's germline CDR1 is MNHNY and CDR2 SVGAGI (reference sequence). Trimming removed 6 bases from V and 5 bases from J, with 11 bases in between. The CDR3 here is CASSPRVDNEQFF. The DNA of the CDR3 is TGTGCCAGCAGCCCCCGGGTAGACAATGAGCAGTTCTTC.

The chain couples TRBV13 to TRBJ1-1; 7 bases line up with TRBD1. Germline trimming cut 6 bases from V and 7 bases from J; bases unmatched to any gene: 8. Germline values: CDR1 PRHDT, CDR2 FYEKMQ (reference sequence). CDR3 length equals 13 residues. The CDR3 sequence is CASRIGTVDEAFF. CDR3 nucleotides: TGTGCCAGCAGAATCGGGACAGTCGATGAAGCTTTCTTT. Full variable domain (remainder filled in from reference TRBV13 and TRBJ1-1): AAGVIQSPRHLIKEKRETATLKCYPIPRHDTVYWYQQGPGQDPQFLISFYEKMQSDKGSIPDRFSAQQFSDYHSELNMSSLELGDSALYFCASRIGTVDEAFFGQGTRLTVV.

This rearrangement joins TRBV4-2 to TRBJ1-1; D possibly corresponds to TRBD1 (6 bases). This CDR3 has 14 residues. V lost 5 bases and J lost 5, with 15 bases in between. Germline V CDR1 and CDR2: LGHNA, YNFKEQ. Here the CDR3 DNA reads TGTGCCAGCAGCTCGTTACAGGGATTAACTGAAGCTTTCTTT. Encoded protein: CASSSLQGLTEAFF.

J is TRBJ2-2 and V is TRBV28; unclear D gene. V was cut by 6 bases and J by 4 bases, with 3 bases left in between. The CDR3 loop spans 11 amino acids. From germline, CDR1 is MDHEN and CDR2 SYDVKM. The CDR3 spells CASSLTGELFF. The DNA for the CDR3 is TGTGCCAGCAGCCTCACCGGGGAGCTGTTTTTT.

This clone was observed a handful of times. This chain uses TRBV4-1 with TRBJ2-6; D is undetermined. The CDR3 has 18 amino acids. CDR1 is MGHRA and CDR2 is YSYEKL in the germline V gene. The V end was cut by 0 bases, the J end by 4 bases, with 16 bases between. The CDR3 DNA follows: TGCGCCAGCAGCCAAGATGGTGCGGTGATGAACGGGGCCAACGTCCTGACTTTC. Translation gives CASSQDGAVMNGANVLTF.

This chain uses TRBV18 with TRBJ1-1; D is possibly TRBD1 (5 bases). Per germline, CDR1 KGHSH and CDR2 LQKENI. Between the trimmed V and J ends, which lost 1 base and 5 bases, there was a span of 11 bases. The CDR3 length is 14 residues. CDR3: CASSPLQGGTEAFF. Written as DNA, the CDR3 is TGTGCCAGCTCACCACTCCAGGGTGGAACTGAAGCTTTCTTT.

The chain has TRBV28 and TRBJ1-1; TRBD1 might be the D (6 bases). There are 12 residues in the CDR3. Germline-derived CDR1 and CDR2 are MDHEN and SYDVKM. V lost 2 bases, J lost 9 bases, and 10 bases lay in between. CDR3 coding DNA: TGTGCCAGCAGTTTACCTACAGGGAAAGCTTTCTTT. It codes for CASSLPTGKAFF.

This clone was picked up a small number of times. The rearrangement links TRBV27 to TRBJ1-3, with D uncertain. Germline CDR1 MNHEY, CDR2 SMNVEV (reference sequence). This CDR3 region has 13 residues. V was cut by 2 bases and J by 0 bases, with 2 bases left in between. The CDR3 nucleotides are TGTGCCAGCAGTTTACACTCTGGAAACACCATATATTTT. Its translation: CASSLHSGNTIYF.

This clone was detected only once. The chain uses TRBV15 and TRBJ2-3; 10 bases are a match to TRBD1. J was trimmed by 4 bases and V by 1 base; bases with no gene match: 5. Germline V gives CDR1 LNHNV, CDR2 YYDKDF (reference sequence). This CDR3 is built from 16 residues. CDR3 in DNA: TGTGCCACCAGCAGAGCCCGGGGGACAGGGGCAGATACGCAGTATTTT. It translates to CATSRARGTGADTQYF.

V usage is TRBV4-2 and J usage is TRBJ2-1; 10 bases map to TRBD2. With 4 bases clipped from V and 8 bases from J, the junction kept 8 bases outside the gene matches. Germline V gene sequence: CDR1 LGHNA, CDR2 YNFKEQ. This CDR3 has 15 residues. The CDR3 bases are TGTGCCAGCAGCCCCCCGGGACTAGCGTCCGATGAGCAGTTCTTC. Residues: CASSPPGLASDEQFF.

This clone was detected a few times. The CDR3 reads CASSGRDSKRNEQFF. DNA of the CDR3: TGTGCCAGCAGCGGCCGGGATTCCAAAAGGAATGAGCAGTTCTTC. The chain uses TRBV11-3 and TRBJ2-1; the D gene is possibly TRBD2 (5 bases). Deletions cut 5 bases from V and 7 bases from J, with 18 bases between. This CDR3 has 15 residues. Germline-derived CDR1 and CDR2 are SGHNT and YENEEA.

The gene calls are TRBV7-3 and TRBJ2-3; D not resolved. Germline V lookup: CDR1 SGHTA, CDR2 FQGTGA. The length of the CDR3 is 13 residues. Deletions cut 5 bases from V and 10 bases from J, with 16 bases between. The CDR3 loop reads CASSPSLAQAQYF. The CDR3, as DNA: TGTGCCAGCAGCCCATCCCTTGCCCAGGCGCAGTATTTT.